This T cell receptor beta chain was captured by sequencing in a study of a mutant IDH1 vaccine in newly diagnosed glioma (dated by TCRdb to the early 2020s). Concerning the study at large: Vaccination began 4-6 weeks after radiotherapy alone, or alongside temozolomide cycles in the chemotherapy-containing groups. Peripheral blood was drawn at six visits: V03 (baseline), V05, V07, V10, V12 and V13. For exploratory analyses, approximately 23 treated patients had longitudinal TCRB deep sequencing done wherever samples were available. Of the roughly 33 treated patients, roughly 60% were male and about 40% were female, and the mean age was approximately 37 years. Before enrollment, most patients had been given radiochemotherapy with temozolomide as standard therapy, while the rest had received either radiotherapy alone or temozolomide alone. The week-35 safety follow-up took place at visit V12, and the week-47 end of study took place at visit V13.

With respect to this clone: Its target antigen remains unknown. No qualities accompany the bases; no much larger clone lies one base away.

Results and caveats for the whole study, not just this receptor: Immune responses induced by the vaccine were seen in roughly 92% of patients across multiple MHC alleles. Availability determined which PBMC samples were chosen for TCRB deep sequencing. According to the authors, sample limitations meant that analyses of patient blood samples could not be reproduced. No apparent relationship was observed between pseudoprogression and alterations in the top peripheral T cell clonotypes detected by TCRB sequencing.

Explained via the paper, the time point label denotes: week 35, safety follow-up. A 20-mer mutant IDH1 peptide at 300 micrograms in Montanide made up each vaccine dose, which was injected subcutaneously together with topical imiquimod. Eight vaccinations were administered to patients in weeks 1, 3, 5, 7, 11, 15, 19 and 23, corresponding to visits V03 through V10. Donors had newly diagnosed WHO grade 3 or 4 IDH1-mutant astrocytomas with loss of nuclear ATRX. The samples were drawn from NOA16, a multicentre, single-arm, open-label phase I trial in Germany that tested a mutant IDH1 peptide vaccine in humans for the first time. The DNeasy Blood and Tissue Kit was used to extract genomic DNA from EDTA blood for TCRB sequencing. Libraries came from the immunoSEQ multiplex PCR assay. Rearranged TCR beta chain sequences were amplified using the hsTCRB Kit according to the manufacturer's protocol. TCRB libraries were sequenced on an Illumina MiSeq. For the original study's pipeline: The proprietary platform of the kit vendor was used for demultiplexing, trimming and gene mapping. The table was pulled from immuneACCESS by TCRdb, which kept in-frame rearrangements only. Such tables lose some clones; where checked, under half of the loss comes from unresolved V genes, and the rest has no known cause. V, J and clone size were drawn from that table, and D and trimming were deduced from the DNA. This sample has about 64,000 clones in its table, and under 85% of those were observed once. Approximately 4.8% of the sample belongs to the ten largest clones.

The cysteine opens and the phenylalanine closes a CDR3 of 11 amino acids. Only the CDR3 DNA is retained, 33 bases long and in frame from the first base. Relative to germline, V is 10 bases shorter and J is 7 bases shorter, with 14 bases between their ends. The germline V gene (reference sequence) gives CDR1 as SGHNT and CDR2 as YYREEE. This specimen consisted of PBMCs, obtained from a glioma patient whose treatment included an IDH1 peptide vaccine. The rearranged chain carries TRBV5-4 and TRBJ1-1; TRBD1 is possibly the D segment (6 matching bases). This receptor was identified in a man in his fifties with glioma. The CDR3 here reads CAAAGDGEAFF. The base sequence is TGTGCCGCTGCAGGGGACGGTGAAGCTTTCTTT.